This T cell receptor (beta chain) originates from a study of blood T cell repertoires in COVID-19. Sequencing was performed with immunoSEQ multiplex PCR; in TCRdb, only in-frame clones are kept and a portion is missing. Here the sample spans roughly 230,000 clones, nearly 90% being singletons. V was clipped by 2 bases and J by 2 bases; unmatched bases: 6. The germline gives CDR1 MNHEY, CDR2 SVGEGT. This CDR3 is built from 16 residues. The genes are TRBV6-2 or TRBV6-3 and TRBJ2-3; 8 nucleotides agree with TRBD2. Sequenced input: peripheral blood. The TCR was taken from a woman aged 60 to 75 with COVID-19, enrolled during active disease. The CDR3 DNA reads TGTGCCAGCAGTTACCCCGCAGCGGGAGTCACAGATACGCAGTATTTT. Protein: CASSYPAAGVTDTQYF.